This T cell receptor (beta chain) was observed in a study of spatial heterogeneity in lung cancer. CDR1 is SGHTA and CDR2 is FQGTGA in the germline V gene. V shed 2 bases and J 1 base; nucleotides not matched to a gene: 2. The CDR3 runs 15 residues. TCR cDNA molecules were tagged individually, and each one carried a unique molecular identifier. TCRdb redid the calling of the 5' RACE reads with MiXCR, one entry per CDR3 protein. The data contain about 44,000 distinct CDR3 sequences, roughly 13% of them singletons. The time point: sample taken at primary tumor resection. Sequencing of whole RNA from tumor, nontumor lung or frozen PBMC involved no sorting. Donors were some 72 untreated early-stage non-small cell lung cancer patients.

The clonotype was recovered from a male donor with early-stage non-small cell lung cancer. The V gene is TRBV7-3, the J gene TRBJ1-1, with 9 bases identical to TRBD1. Sequenced here: PBMCs, sampled at surgery. As DNA, the CDR3 is TGTGCCAGCAGCTTAGTGGGACAGGGGAACACTGAAGCTTTCTTT. Residues: CASSLVGQGNTEAFF.